This T cell receptor (beta chain) was profiled in a study of blood T cell repertoires in COVID-19. Repertoires were generated with immunoSEQ multiplex PCR, while TCRdb's copy carries only in-frame clones and drops some. The sample holds about 220,000 clones, just over 85% seen once. Participants reported their clinical history, and cohort assignment relied on those reports. This CDR3 region has 17 residues. Germline assignment: CDR1 SGHRS and CDR2 YFSETQ. J lost 3 bases, V lost 4 bases, and 15 bases had no gene match. This rearrangement joins TRBV5-1 to TRBJ1-2, with 7 bases aligning to TRBD1. Sequenced material: PBMCs or T cells enriched from blood (not recorded which). The sequence was obtained from a woman in her forties with acute COVID-19. CDR3 residues: CASSRGFFDRVDYGYTF. The CDR3 coding sequence is TGCGCCAGCAGCCGTGGGTTTTTCGACAGGGTGGACTATGGCTACACCTTC.